Below, 17 T cell receptor beta chains from the same sample are listed, as sequenced in a study of blood T cell repertoires in COVID-19. Clones were read by immunoSEQ multiplex PCR, and TCRdb kept only the in-frame ones, dropping some. The data contain 35,000 to 40,000 clones, around 90% of them seen just once; the ten biggest clones take up around 4.5%. Sequenced sample: peripheral blood. The receptor set was obtained from a man aged 55 to 69 with COVID-19, enrolled during active disease.

The chain joins TRBV28 to TRBJ1-5, with a possible D match to TRBD1 (6 bases). Germline V CDR1 and CDR2: MDHEN, SYDVKM. CDR3 length: 13 residues. Trimming left V 10 bases short and J 3 bases short, with 13 bases between. CDR3 in DNA: TGTGCCATCTCGAACAGGGCCAATCAGCCCCAGCATTTT. As protein: CAISNRANQPQHF.

V usage is TRBV6-5 and J usage is TRBJ2-2, with D possibly TRBD1 on 6 matching bases. This CDR3 has 14 amino acids. CDR1 MNHEY and CDR2 SVGAGI come from the germline V gene. V shed 5 bases and J shed 5 bases, with 12 bases lying between them. CDR3 region: CASSLTRGTGELFF. In nucleotides, the CDR3 is TGTGCCAGCAGTCTAACCAGGGGTACCGGGGAGCTGTTTTTT.

The V gene is TRBV5-6, the J gene TRBJ2-7; 9 nucleotides agree with TRBD1. This CDR3 region has 14 residues. V trimming: 4 bases; J trimming: 6 bases; junction bases outside the gene matches: 8. Looked up from germline, CDR1 is SGHDT and CDR2 is YYEEEE. This CDR3 is CASSPGTGFLEQYF. The CDR3 coding sequence is TGTGCCAGCAGCCCCGGGACAGGGTTTCTCGAGCAGTACTTC.

The chain recombines TRBV5-1 with TRBJ1-3, with 8 bases matching TRBD1. The junction had 4 bases not matched to a gene; V was cut back by 0 bases and J by 2 bases. Germline assignment: CDR1 SGHRS and CDR2 YFSETQ. The CDR3 sequence is 16 residues long. The CDR3 reads CASSLGQGAAGNTIYF. In DNA, the CDR3 is TGCGCCAGCAGCTTGGGGCAGGGGGCCGCTGGAAACACCATATATTTT.

The rearrangement uses TRBV28 and TRBJ1-6; D possibly corresponds to TRBD1 (5 bases). V was pared by 3 bases and J by 4 bases, with 7 bases between. The germline V gene has CDR1 MDHEN and CDR2 SYDVKM. The CDR3 extends over 14 amino acids. The CDR3 reads CASSLQGYNSPLHF. CDR3 nucleotides: TGTGCCAGCAGTTTGCAGGGATATAATTCACCCCTCCACTTT.

The chain uses TRBV28 and TRBJ1-3, with a tentative D call TRBD1 (5 bases). The V end was cut by 2 bases, the J end by 1 base, with 9 bases between. CDR1 and CDR2 (germline): MDHEN, SYDVKM. This CDR3 is built from 15 residues. CDR3 in amino acids: CASSLMPGSGNTIYF. DNA of the CDR3: TGTGCCAGCAGTTTAATGCCAGGGTCTGGAAACACCATATATTTT. The entire variable domain, with the rest obtained from reference TRBV28 and TRBJ1-3, is as follows: DVKVTQSSRYLVKRTGEKVFLECVQDMDHENMFWYRQDPGLGLRLIYFSYDVKMKEKGDIPEGYSVSREKKERFSLILESASTNQTSMYLCASSLMPGSGNTIYFGEGSWLTVV.

The rearrangement links TRBV3-1 (or the pseudogene TRBV3-2) to TRBJ2-7; the match to TRBD2 covers 11 bases. Germline loops: CDR1 LGHDT, CDR2 YNNKEL (reference sequence). The CDR3 runs 14 residues. V shed 4 bases and J 6 bases; nucleotides not matched to a gene: 5. CDR3 nucleotides: TGTGCCAGCAGCCTCGGGACTAGCGGATTCGAGCAGTACTTC. Protein product: CASSLGTSGFEQYF.

There are a few counts of this clone. This sequence joins TRBV7-9 and TRBJ2-7; 9 nucleotides match TRBD1. V lost 5 bases and J lost 2; bases outside the gene matches: 10. Per the germline V gene, CDR1 is SEHNR and CDR2 is FQNEAQ (reference sequence). The CDR3 has 16 residues. In DNA form, the CDR3 reads TGTGCCAGCAGCGCTGGGGCCGGGACAGGGACCTACGAGCAGTACTTC. Protein: CASSAGAGTGTYEQYF.

In its sample, this clone was seen once. This rearrangement joins TRBV27 to TRBJ1-5; no firm D call. The CDR3 sequence is 13 residues long. Trimming removed 2 bases at V and 7 bases at J, with 9 bases between. Germline V gene sequence: CDR1 MNHEY, CDR2 SMNVEV (reference sequence). CDR3 coding DNA: TGTGCCAGCAGTTTAAAAGGGAGGCAGCCCCAGCATTTT. Protein sequence: CASSLKGRQPQHF.

This rearrangement joins TRBV7-2 to TRBJ2-3, with 7 bases that match TRBD2. The CDR3 runs to 14 residues. From germline, CDR1 is SGHTA and CDR2 FQGNSA. The V segment lost 5 bases and the J segment 2 bases; nucleotides outside the gene matches: 4. The CDR3 nucleotides read TGTGCCAGCAGCCCTAGCGGAAACACAGATACGCAGTATTTT. Amino acid sequence: CASSPSGNTDTQYF.

V is TRBV18 and J is TRBJ2-1; TRBD2 aligns across 7 bases. V lost 0 bases and J lost 8; bases outside the gene matches: 7. The CDR3 loop spans 15 amino acids. Germline V gene sequence: CDR1 KGHSH, CDR2 LQKENI. CDR3 amino acids: CASSPPSSAGDEQFF. CDR3 nucleotides: TGTGCCAGCTCACCACCATCTTCTGCGGGAGATGAGCAGTTCTTC. The whole variable domain, remainder taken from reference TRBV18 and TRBJ2-1, is NAGVMQNPRHLVRRRGQEARLRCSPMKGHSHVYWYRQLPEEGLKFMVYLQKENIIDESGMPKERFSAEFPKEGPSILRIQQVVRGDSAAYFCASSPPSSAGDEQFFGPGTRLTVL.

The chain couples TRBV19 to TRBJ1-6; unclear D gene. CDR1 and CDR2 (germline): LNHDA, SQIVND (reference sequence). V lost 3 bases to trimming and J lost 6 bases, with 6 bases between them. The CDR3 spans 13 residues. CDR3 bases: TGTGCCAGTAGTATCGACATTAATTCACCCCTCCACTTT. This encodes CASSIDINSPLHF. Supplemented by reference TRBV19 and TRBJ1-6, the full variable domain reads DGGITQSPKYLFRKEGQNVTLSCEQNLNHDAMYWYRQDPGQGLRLIYYSQIVNDFQKGDIAEGYSVSREKKESFPLTVTSAQKNPTAFYLCASSIDINSPLHFGNGTRLTVT.

V is TRBV5-8 and J is TRBJ2-7; TRBD2 is a possible D gene (5 bases). From germline, CDR1 is SGHTS and CDR2 YDEGEE. Trimming cost V 4 bases and J 6 bases, with 17 bases left between them. The CDR3 consists of 14 residues. CDR3 sequence (DNA): TGTGCCAGCAGCCTGGCCCCCCTAGGGAGCGAGCAGTACTTC. As protein: CASSLAPLGSEQYF. Supplemented by reference TRBV5-8 and TRBJ2-7, the full variable domain reads EAGVTQSPTHLIKTRGQQATLRCSPISGHTSVYWYQQALGLGLQFLLWYDEGEERNRGNFPPRFSGRQFPNYSSELNVNALELEDSALYLCASSLAPLGSEQYFGPGTRLTVT.

This clone was detected only once. V gene TRBV5-1 combines with J gene TRBJ1-6; 9 positions match TRBD1. Germline CDR1 and CDR2: SGHRS and YFSETQ. With 4 bases clipped from V and 9 bases from J, the junction kept 11 bases outside the gene matches. This CDR3 has 16 amino acids. In DNA, the CDR3 is TGCGCCAGCAGCCCCACAAACAGGGGGCAGGGTTCACCCCTCCACTTT. It encodes CASSPTNRGQGSPLHF.

V gene TRBV24-1 combines with J gene TRBJ1-5, with a possible D match to TRBD1 (6 bases). CDR1 and CDR2 (germline): KGHDR, SFDVKD. V was trimmed by 8 bases and J by 8 bases, leaving 15 bases between them. The CDR3 is 13 amino acids. The CDR3 DNA reads as TGTGCCACCAACCCCGGGACACTAGAGCCCCAGCATTTT. Translation gives CATNPGTLEPQHF.

The chain recombines TRBV7-9 with TRBJ2-7; D might be TRBD2 (5 bases). CDR3 length: 16 residues. Per the germline V gene, CDR1 is SEHNR and CDR2 is FQNEAQ (reference sequence). V shed 5 bases and J shed 2 bases, with 19 bases lying between them. The CDR3 nucleotides are TGTGCCAGCAGCCCCCAGGTCGGCGGGCTGGCCTACGAGCAGTACTTC. Its protein is CASSPQVGGLAYEQYF.

V and J are TRBV30 and TRBJ2-5; D call uncertain. V lost 0 bases to trimming and J lost 5 bases, with 13 bases between them. The CDR3 is 14 amino acids. Germline CDR1 GTSNPN, CDR2 SVGIG (reference sequence). CDR3 in DNA: TGTGCCTGGAGTGTACTCGGTGTATGGGAGACCCAGTACTTC. Amino acids: CAWSVLGVWETQYF.